Described below is a single T cell receptor (beta chain) sequence and its context. The table lists this clone with a count of one. This clone's antigen is unknown. It has no much larger one-base neighbor in the sample; base qualities were not kept. The data belong to a study of blood T cell repertoires in COVID-19 (dated by TCRdb to 2020 to 2022). Background on the whole study: Samples covering the acute and convalescent phases of COVID-19 were provided by collaborators in the United States, Italy and Spain. A freely available public database, intended as a resource for researchers studying the immune response to SARS-CoV-2, is where the repertoires were released. The material from the prospective study consisted of cDNA or gDNA derived from T cells, B-cell-depleted T cells, or PBMCs. The dataset comprised deeply sampled blood TCRbeta repertoires from subjects exposed to, actively infected with, or recovered from COVID-19. The samples were drawn from two sources: the first 160 participants of the ongoing ImmuneRACE study, and some 1,300 subjects contributed by 6 global collaborators. The sample metadata nearly always contained a de-identified subject ID, COVID-19 status, age in years and sex. HLA class I and class II types, where available, came from metadata supplied by the sample provider rather than from assay-based typing. Overall study results and their limits: The quantity of clinical and demographic metadata differed by source and by participant and was supplied without curation.

Each collaborating institution followed its own protocols to collect whole blood in K2EDTA tubes. For TCRbeta analysis, collaborators shipped samples as frozen whole blood, isolated PBMCs, or DNA extracted from either of those sample types. The immunoSEQ Assay, a bias-controlled multiplex PCR, was used to amplify TCRbeta CDR3 regions from genomic DNA. Turning to the authors' computational methods: The number of nucleated cells in each sample was estimated by amplification of reference gene primers within the assay. To quantify the absolute abundance of each unique TCRbeta CDR3 rearrangement, sequence reads were collapsed and filtered. For each sample, productive Simpson clonality was calculated as the square root of Simpson's diversity index over productive rearrangements. TCRdb limited this immuneACCESS table to in-frame rearrangements with V and J called. A share of clones is missing; checked studies link under half to unresolved V genes, and the rest is unexplained. Clone size and the V and J calls come from that table; the DNA yielded D and trimming. Recorded for this sample are approximately 200,000 clones; around 85% of them occurred a single time. The top ten hold around 11% of the sample.

The CDR3 numbers 12 residues from cysteine through phenylalanine. Only the CDR3 part of the read is kept: 36 bases, read in frame from the first base. The germline V gene (reference sequence) supplies CDR1 GTSNPN and CDR2 SVGIG. The V and J ends are trimmed by 2 bases and 6 bases, leaving 11 bases between them. Material for sequencing was peripheral blood. This TCR was sampled from a woman in her 50s with acute or convalescent COVID-19. The rearranged segments are TRBV30 and TRBJ2-7, and perhaps TRBD2 as D gene, on 5 matching bases. The base sequence is TGTGCCTGGAGTCCGAGGGCGGGCGAGCAGTACTTC. Translated, this gives CAWSPRAGEQYF.